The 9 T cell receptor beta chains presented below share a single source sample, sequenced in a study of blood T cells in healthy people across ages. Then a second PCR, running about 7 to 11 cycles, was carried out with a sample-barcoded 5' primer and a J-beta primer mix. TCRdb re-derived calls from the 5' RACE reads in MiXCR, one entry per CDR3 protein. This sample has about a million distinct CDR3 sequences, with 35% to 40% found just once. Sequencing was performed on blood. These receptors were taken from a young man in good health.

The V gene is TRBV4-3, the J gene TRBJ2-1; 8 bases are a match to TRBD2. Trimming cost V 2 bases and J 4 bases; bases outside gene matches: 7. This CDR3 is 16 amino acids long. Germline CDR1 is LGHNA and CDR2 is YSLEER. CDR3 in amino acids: CASSQTSGTEYNEQFF. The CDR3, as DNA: TGCGCCAGCAGCCAAACTAGCGGCACCGAGTACAATGAGCAGTTCTTC.

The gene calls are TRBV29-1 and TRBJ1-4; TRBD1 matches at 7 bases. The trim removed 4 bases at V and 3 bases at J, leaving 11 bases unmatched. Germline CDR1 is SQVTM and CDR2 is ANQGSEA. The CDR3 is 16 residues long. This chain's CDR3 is CSVGGNRGDPNEKLFF. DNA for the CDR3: TGCAGCGTTGGGGGAAACAGGGGCGATCCTAATGAAAAACTGTTTTTT. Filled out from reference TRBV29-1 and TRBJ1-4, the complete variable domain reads SAVISQKPSRDICQRGTSLTIQCQVDSQVTMMFWYRQQPGQSLTLIATANQGSEATYESGFVIDKFPISRPNLTFSTLTVSNMSPEDSSIYLCSVGGNRGDPNEKLFFGSGTQLSVL.

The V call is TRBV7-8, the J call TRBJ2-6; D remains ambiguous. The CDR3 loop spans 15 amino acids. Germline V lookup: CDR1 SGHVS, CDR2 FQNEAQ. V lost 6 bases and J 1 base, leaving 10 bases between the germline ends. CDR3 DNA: TGTGCCAGCAGATCCGACAAATCTGGGGCCAACGTCCTGACTTTC. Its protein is CASRSDKSGANVLTF.

CDR3 sequence: CASSPVLGHEKLFF. CDR3 coding DNA: TGCGCCAGCAGCCCCGTTTTAGGACATGAAAAACTGTTTTTT. V and J are TRBV4-1 and TRBJ1-4; D remains ambiguous. This CDR3 is built from 14 residues. The ends were cut back, 4 bases at V and 6 bases at J, with 12 bases in the middle. Germline CDR1 and CDR2: MGHRA and YSYEKL.

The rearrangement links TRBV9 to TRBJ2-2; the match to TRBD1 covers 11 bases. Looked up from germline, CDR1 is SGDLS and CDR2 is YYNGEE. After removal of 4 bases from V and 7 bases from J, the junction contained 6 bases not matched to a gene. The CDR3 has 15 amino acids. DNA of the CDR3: TGTGCCAGCAGCTTCGGACAGGGGGCTGACGGGGAGCTGTTTTTT. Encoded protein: CASSFGQGADGELFF.

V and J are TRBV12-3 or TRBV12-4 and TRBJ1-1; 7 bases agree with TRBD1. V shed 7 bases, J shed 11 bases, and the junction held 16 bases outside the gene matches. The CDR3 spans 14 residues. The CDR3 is CASTIDRDVNGAFF. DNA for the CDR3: TGTGCCAGCACCATAGACAGGGACGTAAACGGGGCTTTCTTT.

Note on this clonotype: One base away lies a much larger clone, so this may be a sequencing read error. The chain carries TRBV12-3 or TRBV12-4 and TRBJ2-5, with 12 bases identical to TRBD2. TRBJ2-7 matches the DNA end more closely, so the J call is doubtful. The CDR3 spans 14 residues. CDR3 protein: CASSPSGGAPEQYF. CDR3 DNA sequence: TGTGCCAGCAGCCCTAGCGGGGGGGCGCCCGAGCAGTACTTC.

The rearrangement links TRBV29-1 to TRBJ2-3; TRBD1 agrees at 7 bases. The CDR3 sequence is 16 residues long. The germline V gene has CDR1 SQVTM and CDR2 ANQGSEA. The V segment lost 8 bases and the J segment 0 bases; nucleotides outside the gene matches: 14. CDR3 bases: TGCAGCCTTCGGGCAGGGGGTTCCTTAAGCACAGATACGCAGTATTTT. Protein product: CSLRAGGSLSTDTQYF.

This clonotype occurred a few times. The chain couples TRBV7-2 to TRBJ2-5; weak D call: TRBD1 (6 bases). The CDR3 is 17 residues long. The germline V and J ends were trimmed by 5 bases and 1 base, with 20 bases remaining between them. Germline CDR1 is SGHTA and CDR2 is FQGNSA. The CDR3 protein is CASSRRTARNLQETQYF. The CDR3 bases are TGTGCCAGCAGCCGACGGACAGCGCGAAATCTCCAAGAGACCCAGTACTTC. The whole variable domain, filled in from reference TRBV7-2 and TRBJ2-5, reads GAGVSQSPSNKVTEKGKDVELRCDPISGHTALYWYRQSLGQGLEFLIYFQGNSAPDKSGLPSDRFSAERTGGSVSTLTIQRTQQEDSAVYLCASSRRTARNLQETQYFGPGTRLLVL.